The 9 T cell receptor beta chains below all came from one sample that was sequenced in a study of blood T cell repertoires in COVID-19. The method was immunoSEQ multiplex PCR; TCRdb's version includes in-frame clones alone and lacks a portion of them. The sample has about 9,900 clones; approximately 78% are singletons. The source material was peripheral blood. These TCRs come from a man aged 55 to 70 with active COVID-19.

This clone was recorded only once. The V and J genes are TRBV2 and TRBJ1-2; D not resolved. Germline V gene data show CDR1 as SNHLY and CDR2 as FYNNEI. Trimming stripped 5 bases from V and 4 bases from J, with 11 bases between. The length of the CDR3 is 13 residues. CDR3 coding DNA: TGTGCCAGCAGTCAAGAGACGGGCTATGGCTACACCTTC. Translation: CASSQETGYGYTF.

The chain has TRBV7-9 and TRBJ1-4; D possibly corresponds to TRBD1 (5 bases). The CDR3 spans 14 residues. Trimming removed 1 base from V and 7 bases from J, with 10 bases in between. Germline V CDR1 and CDR2: SEHNR, FQNEAQ (reference sequence). In DNA form, the CDR3 reads TGTGCCAGCAGCTTAGGGGGGGGAACTGAAAAACTGTTTTTT. It yields the protein CASSLGGGTEKLFF.

Written as DNA, the CDR3 is TGTGCCAGCAGCCAGCGAGGCGGCTCTGGGGCCAACGTCCTGACTTTC. It yields the protein CASSQRGGSGANVLTF. The rearrangement uses TRBV14 and TRBJ2-6, with D unclear. Trimming cost V 3 bases and J 0 bases, with 9 bases left between them. Looked up from germline, CDR1 is SGHDN and CDR2 is FVKESK. This CDR3 has 16 amino acids.

The rearrangement uses TRBV7-2 and TRBJ2-7; 10 bases are shared with TRBD2. This CDR3 is 16 amino acids long. Germline V gives CDR1 SGHTA, CDR2 FQGNSA. With V trimmed by 5 bases and J by 0 bases, 7 bases remained unmatched. The CDR3 DNA reads TGTGCCAGCAGCATAACTAGCGGGGACAGCTCCTACGAGCAGTACTTC. This codes for CASSITSGDSSYEQYF.

The V call is TRBV7-2, the J call TRBJ2-3; TRBD2 is a possible D gene (6 bases). Germline CDR1 SGHTA, CDR2 FQGNSA. V lost 4 bases and J lost 2, with 16 bases in between. The CDR3 sequence is 16 residues long. The CDR3 region is CASSSPWREFTDTQYF. The CDR3 nucleotides read TGTGCCAGCAGCTCGCCCTGGCGGGAATTCACAGATACGCAGTATTTT.

The chain couples TRBV28 to TRBJ1-5; D is ambiguous. The CDR3 length is 14 residues. Germline V gene data show CDR1 as MDHEN and CDR2 as SYDVKM. Deletions cut 7 bases from V and 4 bases from J, with 14 bases between. CDR3: CASTQIAGNQPQHF. CDR3 sequence (DNA): TGTGCCAGCACTCAGATCGCGGGAAATCAGCCCCAGCATTTT.

This clone was recorded once. The chain couples TRBV7-2 to TRBJ2-1; the D gene is possibly TRBD1 (5 bases). The germline V gene encodes CDR1 SGHTA and CDR2 FQGNSA. The CDR3 length is 15 residues. Trimming stripped 1 base from V and 8 bases from J, with 15 bases between. CDR3 in amino acids: CASSLVARARDEQFF. The CDR3 coding sequence is TGTGCCAGCAGCTTAGTGGCTAGGGCCAGGGATGAGCAGTTCTTC.

The V call is TRBV6-1, the J call TRBJ2-7, with TRBD2 as a possible D gene (6 bases). Between the trimmed V and J ends, which lost 0 bases and 6 bases, there was a span of 9 bases. This CDR3 is 13 amino acids long. Germline assignment: CDR1 MNHNS and CDR2 SASEGT. The CDR3 loop is CASSEATGVEQYF. DNA of the CDR3: TGTGCCAGCAGTGAAGCGACGGGGGTCGAGCAGTACTTC.

The chain employs TRBV2 and TRBJ1-5; the match to TRBD1 covers 10 bases. This CDR3 comprises 14 residues. The germline V gene has CDR1 SNHLY and CDR2 FYNNEI. Trimming cost V 4 bases and J 7 bases; bases outside gene matches: 4. The CDR3 DNA is TGTGCCAGCAGTGGAGGACAGGGGGTCCAGCCCCAGCATTTT. It specifies CASSGGQGVQPQHF.